Listed below are T cell receptor beta chains from one sample, sequenced in a study of blood T cell repertoires in COVID-19. Sequencing used immunoSEQ multiplex PCR; TCRdb keeps in-frame clones, though not all of them. This sample has over 150,000 clones, with roughly 87% found just once. The material sequenced was peripheral blood. These receptors were taken from an older woman who had recovered from COVID-19. The CDR3 runs from the conserved cysteine through the conserved F or W. The D gene is left open where the match is weak. Clone size is not always given. Where it is, it says once, few, many or a class for expanded clones.

V gene: TRBV5-1
clone size: .
J gene: TRBJ2-3
D gene: .
CDR3 protein: CASSPEGYSSTDTQYF
CDR3 DNA: TGCGCCAGCAGCCCCGAGGGTTACTCTAGCACAGATACGCAGTATTTT

V gene: TRBV4-1
clone size: .
J gene: TRBJ2-7
D gene: .
CDR3 protein: CALFKGGRSYEQYF
CDR3 DNA: TGCGCCCTTTTTAAAGGGGGTAGAAGTTACGAGCAGTACTTC

V gene: TRBV28
clone size: .
J gene: TRBJ2-3
D gene: TRBD2
CDR3 protein: CASRSRGRRSPSTDTQYF
CDR3 DNA: TGTGCCAGCAGGTCGCGGGGGAGACGTAGTCCGTCTACAGATACGCAGTATTTT

V gene: TRBV18
clone size: .
J gene: TRBJ2-3
D gene: TRBD2
CDR3 protein: CASSPIGSGGADTQYF
CDR3 DNA: TGTGCCAGCTCCCCCATCGGGTCGGGGGGGGCAGATACGCAGTATTTT

V gene: TRBV5-4
clone size: once
J gene: TRBJ1-1
D gene: TRBD1
CDR3 protein: CASSLWTGRNTEAFF
CDR3 DNA: TGTGCCAGCAGCCTCTGGACAGGGAGGAACACTGAAGCTTTCTTT

V gene: TRBV19
clone size: .
J gene: TRBJ1-6
D gene: .
CDR3 protein: CASKGVGGSPLHF
CDR3 DNA: TGTGCCAGTAAAGGGGTGGGAGGTTCACCCCTCCACTTT

V gene: TRBV7-9
clone size: once
J gene: TRBJ1-6
D gene: .
CDR3 protein: CASDGHTTSPLHF
CDR3 DNA: TGTGCCAGCGATGGACACACGACGTCACCCCTCCACTTT

V gene: TRBV6-5
clone size: .
J gene: TRBJ2-1
D gene: TRBD1
CDR3 protein: CASSYRDRRDNEQFF
CDR3 DNA: TGTGCCAGCAGTTACCGGGACAGGAGGGACAATGAGCAGTTCTTC

V gene: TRBV11-2
clone size: .
J gene: TRBJ1-4
D gene: TRBD1
CDR3 protein: CASSLGQGNEKLFF
CDR3 DNA: TGTGCCAGCAGCCTGGGACAGGGTAATGAAAAACTGTTTTTT

V gene: TRBV2
clone size: .
J gene: TRBJ1-4
D gene: .
CDR3 protein: CASGYFTGEKLFF
CDR3 DNA: TGTGCCAGCGGTTACTTTACAGGGGAAAAACTGTTTTTT

V gene: TRBV5-1
clone size: .
J gene: TRBJ2-5
D gene: .
CDR3 protein: CASSPGTFRETQYF
CDR3 DNA: TGCGCCAGCAGCCCGGGGACATTTCGAGAGACCCAGTACTTC

V gene: TRBV6-5
clone size: .
J gene: TRBJ1-2
D gene: .
CDR3 protein: CASSTTGANYGYTF
CDR3 DNA: TGTGCCAGCAGTACGACGGGAGCTAACTATGGCTACACCTTC

V gene: TRBV2
clone size: .
J gene: TRBJ1-5
D gene: TRBD1
CDR3 protein: CASSLQGNQPQHF
CDR3 DNA: TGTGCCAGCAGTTTACAGGGGAATCAGCCCCAGCATTTT

V gene: TRBV15
clone size: .
J gene: TRBJ1-1
D gene: .
CDR3 protein: CATSRDQQEAFF
CDR3 DNA: TGTGCCACCAGCAGAGATCAACAGGAAGCTTTCTTT

V gene: TRBV6-5
clone size: .
J gene: TRBJ2-1
D gene: TRBD2
CDR3 protein: CASSSGTSKWYNEQFF
CDR3 DNA: TGTGCCAGCAGTTCCGGGACTAGCAAGTGGTACAATGAGCAGTTCTTC

V gene: TRBV7-9
clone size: once
J gene: TRBJ1-2
D gene: TRBD1
CDR3 protein: CASSFGQVGYTF
CDR3 DNA: TGTGCCAGCAGCTTTGGACAGGTCGGCTACACCTTC

V gene: TRBV5-4
clone size: once
J gene: TRBJ2-3
D gene: TRBD2
CDR3 protein: CASSRPTSASSTDTQYF
CDR3 DNA: TGTGCCAGCAGCCGACCCACTAGCGCATCTAGCACAGATACGCAGTATTTT

V gene: TRBV21-1
clone size: .
J gene: TRBJ2-7
D gene: .
CDR3 protein: CASSKSGVGRGHEQYF
CDR3 DNA: TGTGCCAGCAGCAAATCAGGAGTGGGCAGGGGACACGAGCAGTACTTC

V gene: TRBV2
clone size: .
J gene: TRBJ1-5
D gene: .
CDR3 protein: CASSRQVSNQPQHF
CDR3 DNA: TGTGCCAGCAGTAGACAGGTGAGCAATCAGCCCCAGCATTTT

V gene: TRBV7-3
clone size: .
J gene: TRBJ2-7
D gene: TRBD1
CDR3 protein: CASSSGQGVSEQYF
CDR3 DNA: TGTGCCAGCAGCTCGGGACAGGGGGTGAGCGAGCAGTACTTC